This T cell receptor beta chain is drawn from a study of blood T cell repertoires in COVID-19. Measured with immunoSEQ multiplex PCR; TCRdb has only the in-frame clones, and not every one. The sample shows 150,000 to 200,000 clones, approximately 80% of them seen only once. CDR1 is LNHDA and CDR2 is SQIVND in the germline V gene (reference sequence). The J segment lost 7 bases and the V segment lost 4 bases, leaving 4 bases of the junction unmatched. This CDR3 is 14 amino acids long. Cohort assignment relied on participant-reported clinical history. V usage is TRBV19 and J usage is TRBJ1-6; 7 nucleotides line up with TRBD1. The TCR sequence derives from a man aged 50 to 60 who had recovered from COVID-19. Material for sequencing was PBMCs or T cells enriched from blood (not recorded which). CDR3 nucleotides: TGTGCCAGTAGTAGTGGACAGGAAAATTCACCCCTCCACTTT. It specifies CASSSGQENSPLHF.